This T cell receptor (beta chain) came from a study of regulatory T cells in long-lasting Graves disease listed by TCRdb under 2021. About the investigation overall: Newly diagnosed Graves' disease patients had taken antithyroid drugs for less than 3 months. Patients with persistent Graves' disease were compared with patients with newly diagnosed Graves' disease using TCR sequencing and RNA sequencing of peripheral blood. The study took place in China and was registered as a clinical trial. TCR sequencing covered around 13 persistent and approximately 20 newly diagnosed Graves' disease patients, around 35 samples in total. On the study overall, not on this receptor specifically: Sequencing and analysis were restricted to the TCR beta chain. The small sample size was acknowledged by the authors as a limitation that may reduce accuracy. Compared with newly diagnosed patients, patients with persistent Graves' disease had lower TCR Shannon entropy and fewer highly expanded clones, which suggests clonal expansion. The study examined only peripheral blood because the primary lesion, thyroid tissue, could not be accessed. TRBV28, TRBJ1-2 and TRBJ2-5 were preferentially used in persistent disease, while TRBV20-1 and TRBJ2-1 were favored in newly diagnosed disease. Persistent patients shared more public clonotypes among themselves (fewer than 3,000) than newly diagnosed patients did (approximately 970).

The library was obtained by multiplex PCR. The run used an Illumina HiSeq 4000. CDR3 regions were amplified by Arm-PCR with iRepertoire HTBI primers to construct TCR beta libraries. Gel purification was performed on PCR products prior to sequencing. The source study handled its data this way. Gene usage analysis of CDR3 amino acid clonotypes used the approximately 56 TRBV and 11 to 15 TRBJ segments found across samples. Filtered high-quality paired reads were merged into contigs using COPE and FqMerger. BLAST was used to align contigs to IMGT TRBV, TRBD and TRBJ reference genes, and CDR3 was defined according to IMGT. Clonotypes above 0.1% frequency were classified as highly expanded clones. Repertoire diversity was measured by Shannon entropy, and V-J evenness by the Gini coefficient. Clonotypes shared by more than one individual were considered public. TCRdb passed the public sequencing reads through fastp at Q25 and MiXCR, retaining productive beta sequences. Rows matching on CDR3 protein sequence are summarized as one entry with the most common DNA and genes. Here the V and J calls rest on TCRdb's processing, not on the authors' analysis. Counted in this sample were over 350,000 distinct CDR3 sequences; 12% to 15% of them appeared once. Around a sixth of the sample rests with the top ten.

A note on this clonotype: What this receptor recognizes is not known. Base-call qualities are not available, and no considerably larger clone is one nucleotide away.

Relative to germline, V is missing 3 bases and J is missing 5 bases, with 5 bases of the junction outside any gene match. CDR1 SGHVS and CDR2 FNYEAQ are derived from the germline V gene. The CDR3 runs 15 amino acids, cysteine and phenylalanine included. Only the CDR3 DNA is retained, 45 bases long and in frame from the first base. This sample's time point label indicates: newly diagnosed GD, antithyroid drugs for less than 3 months. RNA was extracted from PBMCs in TRIzol for both TCR sequencing and RNA sequencing. Graves' disease was diagnosed according to American Thyroid Association guidelines. Patients for the study were recruited at an endocrinology department in Xi'an, China. From each patient, approximately 10 milliliters of peripheral blood was collected into an EDTA anticoagulant tube. Ficoll Paque Plus density gradient separation was used to isolate PBMCs, and no additional T cell sorting was done. RNA quality was checked with an Agilent 2100 Bioanalyzer and agarose gel, and concentration with a NanoDrop 2000.

A further study also used this sample, focusing on T cells in Graves' hyperthyroidism and ophthalmopathy. The second study also describes: Graves' hyperthyroidism was defined as stable when no progression to ophthalmopathy occurred over 18 months of follow-up. Hyperthyroidism patients were newly diagnosed, with disease duration under 2 months, and aged 18 to 65 years. Exclusion was applied to patients with uncontrolled infections, other autoimmune diseases, pregnancy or lactation. Clinical symptoms, serum thyroxine and TRAb, thyroid ultrasound, and orbital computed tomography formed the basis for the diagnoses. A first-round RT-PCR of the TCR CDR3 used the HTBI primer set with the Qiagen OneStep RT-PCR kit. Most expanded thyroid clonotypes (frequency above 0.001) were also detected in blood, suggesting blood repertoires may reflect thyroid immune responses. Ophthalmopathy was separated from stable hyperthyroidism by a 13 V-J signature model, with around 88% sensitivity and about 81% specificity obtained in cross-validation and 80%/75% obtained in testing. During validation, the model predicted progression to ophthalmopathy a median of approximately six months ahead of onset, with 70.59% sensitivity and about 75% specificity. To identify distinguishing TCR V-J signatures, a discovery cohort of 90 to 100 patients was used, comprising 43 with Graves' ophthalmopathy and some 60 with stable Graves' hyperthyroidism. An independent validation cohort of about 20 hyperthyroidism patients and more than 15 patients who later progressed to ophthalmopathy tested prospective prediction of ophthalmopathy. The 75 to 100 discovery patients were randomly divided into training and test sets at a 7:3 ratio. Thyroid tissue and blood T-cell repertoires from six or seven Graves' hyperthyroidism patients were also compared in the study. After sampling, hyperthyroidism patients received methimazole starting at 30 mg daily, and ophthalmopathy patients received high-dose intravenous methylprednisolone. A second multiplex PCR round built the libraries, followed by size selection and purification. Sequencing of the libraries was done on an Illumina HiSeq2000 using paired-end 100 bp reads. SOAPnuke was used to process the raw data, with reads discarded if the reads contained adapters or uncalled bases, had a mean Phred below 15, or lacked an exact constant-primer or identifier match. COPE v1.2.5 was used to merge high-quality paired reads, and clonotypes were defined as unique nucleotide sequences. MiTCR v1.1 was used to align clonotypes to the IMGT TRBV, TRBD and TRBJ reference segments. Only V-J combinations with frequency above 0.0001, covering approximately 99% of repertoires, were analysed. The TCS score was defined as the ratio of F50 (clonal expansion) to E x V (chaos), calculated using BLOSUM62-based TCRdist between CDR3 peptides within each V-J. Welch's t-statistics and random forest reduced approximately 520 V-J features to about 13, which were used in a naive Bayes classifier (R e1071). No statistical method was used to set the sample size in advance, and investigators knew the group allocation. According to the paper, TCR Vbeta CDR3 sequencing was carried out on over 130 peripheral blood samples, which came from under 50 ophthalmopathy, roughly 75 hyperthyroidism and about 17 progressor patients.

The receptor chain draws on TRBV7-6 and TRBJ2-1, and 9 junctional nucleotides match TRBD1. Sequences were derived from peripheral blood mononuclear cells (PBMCs), sampled at new diagnosis, from a patient treated with antithyroid drugs. The receptor was derived from a woman in her forties or fifties with Graves disease. Donor details come from another sample of the same person, matched by shared clones. The CDR3 protein: CASSLEGQGDNEQFF. The DNA sequence follows: TGTGCCAGCAGCTTGGAGGGACAGGGCGACAATGAGCAGTTCTTC.